The source of this T cell receptor beta chain is a study of OX40 agonist ivuxolimab in advanced cancers. Study-level information: Patients were treated with intravenous ivuxolimab, dosed at 0.01 to 10 mg/kg and infused every 2 weeks. Patients undergoing dose escalation presented with hepatocellular carcinoma, melanoma, renal cell or head and neck cancer.

Libraries were prepared by immunoSEQ multiplex PCR; TCRdb keeps only in-frame clonotypes and omits some of them. This table has 20,000 to 25,000 clones, about 93% appearing once. Germline CDR1 SGHNT, CDR2 YYREEE (reference sequence). The CDR3 sequence is 13 residues long. V was cut by 7 bases and J by 9 bases, with 14 bases left in between. This material consisted of CD4+ or CD8+ T cells sorted from blood, taken in a trial of the OX40 agonist ivuxolimab. V and J are TRBV5-4 and TRBJ1-6; no clear D. This sequence originates from an adult with an advanced solid tumor such as melanoma, head and neck, liver or kidney cancer. CDR3 loop: CASGEQGASPLHF. In nucleotides, the CDR3 is TGTGCCAGCGGAGAACAAGGAGCTTCACCCCTCCACTTT.